Listed here are 25 T cell receptor beta chains from one sample, sequenced in a study of Ad26.COV2.S vaccination and SARS-CoV-2 variants. Generated by immunoSEQ multiplex PCR, the TCRdb table keeps only in-frame clones and is missing some. The sample has around 380,000 clones; 70% to 90% are singletons. Treatment denoted: roughly 20 received Ad26.COV2.S at low or high dose, single or two shots; about 5 received placebo; per-sample allocation not given. Repertoires come from day 63 after the first vaccine or placebo injection. This specimen was peripheral blood, taken in a trial of Ad26.COV2.S vaccine versus placebo. The receptors derive from a person aged 18 to 59 who received the Ad26.COV2.S COVID-19 vaccine or a placebo.

The table lists this clone with a few counts. V and J are TRBV5-4 and TRBJ1-2; 7 bases fit TRBD1. The V and J ends lost 5 bases and 3 bases, in that order; junction bases with no gene match: 10. Germline assignment: CDR1 SGHNT and CDR2 YYREEE (reference sequence). CDR3 length: 15 amino acids. The CDR3 DNA reads as TGTGCCAGCAGATCCCGGGACAGAACCCACTATGGCTACACCTTC. Encoded protein: CASRSRDRTHYGYTF.

This chain uses TRBV6-5 with TRBJ1-2; D may be TRBD1 (5 bases). This CDR3 has 16 amino acids. Germline CDR1 MNHEY, CDR2 SVGAGI. V was clipped by 2 bases and J by 0 bases, with 13 bases between them. As DNA, the CDR3 is TGTGCCAGCAGTTACGGTCTGTCAGGGTCTAACTATGGCTACACCTTC. The encoded protein is CASSYGLSGSNYGYTF.

The chain recombines TRBV7-9 with TRBJ1-1; D is ambiguous. V was shortened by 1 base and J by 5 bases, with 8 bases between the two germline ends. CDR1 SEHNR and CDR2 FQNEAQ come from the germline V gene (reference sequence). The CDR3 length is 13 residues. Written as DNA, the CDR3 is TGTGCCAGCAGCTTAGGGTCGAGAACTGAAGCTTTCTTT. Amino acids: CASSLGSRTEAFF.

The chain combines TRBV7-9 with TRBJ2-3, with no clear D. This CDR3 spans 14 amino acids. The germline gives CDR1 SEHNR, CDR2 FQNEAQ (reference sequence). Deletions cut 2 bases from V and 2 bases from J, with 8 bases between. The CDR3 DNA follows: TGTGCCAGCAGCTTACGCCTTGACACAGATACGCAGTATTTT. It yields the protein CASSLRLDTDTQYF.

V usage is TRBV5-1 and J usage is TRBJ2-1, with 7 bases identical to TRBD1. V was pared by 4 bases and J by 4 bases, with 5 bases of the junction left unmatched. This CDR3 has 14 residues. The germline V gene encodes CDR1 SGHRS and CDR2 YFSETQ. The CDR3 protein is CASSRPGQYNEQFF. The CDR3 DNA reads TGCGCCAGCAGCCGGCCGGGACAGTACAATGAGCAGTTCTTC.

The chain links TRBV7-2 to TRBJ2-2; tentatively, D is TRBD2 (6 bases). Trimming shortened V by 5 bases and J by 3 bases, and 13 bases separated the two germline ends. CDR3 length: 15 amino acids. CDR1 and CDR2 (germline): SGHTA, FQGNSA. The CDR3: CASSLNGGHTGELFF. The CDR3 nucleotides are TGTGCCAGCAGCCTAAACGGGGGACACACCGGGGAGCTGTTTTTT. The variable domain in full, completed from reference TRBV7-2 and TRBJ2-2, reads GAGVSQSPSNKVTEKGKDVELRCDPISGHTALYWYRQSLGQGLEFLIYFQGNSAPDKSGLPSDRFSAERTGGSVSTLTIQRTQQEDSAVYLCASSLNGGHTGELFFGEGSRLTVL.

This clone was observed a few times. The chain carries TRBV4-1 and TRBJ1-2, with a tentative D call TRBD1 (5 bases). V lost 7 bases and J lost 3, with 9 bases in between. The CDR3 is 12 residues long. Germline V gives CDR1 MGHRA, CDR2 YSYEKL. The CDR3 loop is CASTGTDYGYTF. Here the CDR3 DNA reads TGCGCCAGCACTGGGACGGACTATGGCTACACCTTC.

The chain links TRBV7-9 to TRBJ1-4, with D hard to call. Germline lookup yields CDR1 SEHNR and CDR2 FQNEAQ (reference sequence). There are 14 residues in the CDR3. V lost 2 bases, J lost 0 bases, and 4 bases lay in between. The CDR3 DNA sequence: TGTGCCAGCAGCTTAACTGCAACTAATGAAAAACTGTTTTTT. Its translation is CASSLTATNEKLFF.

This clone has more than one count but fewer than ten. This chain uses TRBV7-9 with TRBJ2-1; perhaps D is TRBD1 or TRBD2 (5 bases each). The CDR3 extends over 17 amino acids. Germline V gene sequence: CDR1 SEHNR, CDR2 FQNEAQ (reference sequence). Trimming removed 1 base at V and 7 bases at J, with 20 bases between. The CDR3 sequence: CASSLVGSGRQDNEQFF. The CDR3 bases are TGTGCCAGCAGCTTAGTGGGTTCGGGGCGCCAGGATAATGAGCAGTTCTTC.

The gene calls are TRBV18 and TRBJ1-6, with a weak D call TRBD1 (5 bases). The CDR3 is made up of 14 amino acids. V dropped 3 bases and J dropped 14 bases, with 17 bases sitting between them. The germline V gene encodes CDR1 KGHSH and CDR2 LQKENI. CDR3 protein: CASSPTELSSALHF. The CDR3 bases are TGTGCCAGCTCACCGACAGAATTATCGTCGGCCCTCCACTTT.

The chain joins TRBV4-2 to TRBJ1-4, with D maybe TRBD1 (5 bases). CDR1 is LGHNA and CDR2 is YNFKEQ in the germline V gene. This CDR3 is 14 amino acids long. V gave up 6 bases and J gave up 5 bases, with 13 bases separating them. Here the CDR3 DNA reads TGTGCCAGCAGACCGGGGACCGAGAATGAAAAACTGTTTTTT. It yields the protein CASRPGTENEKLFF.

The chain carries TRBV5-4 and TRBJ2-5; 12 positions match TRBD2. The germline V gene has CDR1 SGHNT and CDR2 YYREEE (reference sequence). This CDR3 is 16 amino acids long. The junction had 10 bases not matched to a gene; V was cut back by 3 bases and J by 7 bases. The CDR3 nucleotides are TGTGCCAGCAGCTCCACTAGCGGGGGGCGATATGGGACCCAGTACTTC. It is translated as CASSSTSGGRYGTQYF.

This clone was detected once. This chain links TRBV6-2 or TRBV6-3 with TRBJ1-5, with no clear D. V lost 4 bases and J lost 2, with 3 bases in between. This CDR3 comprises 12 residues. The V gene's germline CDR1 is MNHEY and CDR2 SVGEGT. CDR3 region: CASSSGNQPQHF. CDR3 DNA: TGTGCCAGCAGTTCCGGCAATCAGCCCCAGCATTTT.

V usage is TRBV9 and J usage is TRBJ1-1; D gene uncertain. The CDR3 contains 14 residues. Germline V gene lookup returns CDR1 SGDLS and CDR2 YYNGEE. Deletions cut 0 bases from V and 1 base from J, with 7 bases between. CDR3: CASSVVWENTEAFF. The CDR3 DNA reads TGTGCCAGCAGCGTAGTGTGGGAGAACACTGAAGCTTTCTTT.

The V and J genes are TRBV2 and TRBJ1-1; D possibly corresponds to TRBD1 (5 bases). The CDR3 consists of 12 residues. Germline loops: CDR1 SNHLY, CDR2 FYNNEI. V was clipped by 3 bases and J by 7 bases, with 9 bases between them. The CDR3 DNA reads TGTGCCAGCAGTGATAAAGGGGTTGAAGCTTTCTTT. This gives the protein CASSDKGVEAFF.

The CDR3 loop reads CASSEKPWGYTF. For the CDR3, the DNA is TGTGCCAGCAGCGAAAAACCTTGGGGCTACACCTTC. The J gene is TRBJ1-2, the V gene TRBV3-1 (or the pseudogene TRBV3-2); D not resolved. The germline CDR1 and CDR2 sequences are LGHDT and YNNKEL (reference sequence). The CDR3 totals 12 residues. The ends were cut back, 5 bases at V and 8 bases at J, with 12 bases in the middle.

V usage is TRBV19 and J usage is TRBJ1-2; D is possibly TRBD1 (5 bases). Germline lookup yields CDR1 LNHDA and CDR2 SQIVND (reference sequence). V was shortened by 9 bases and J by 6 bases, with 17 bases between the two germline ends. This CDR3 contains 13 residues. CDR3 nucleotide sequence: TGTGCCAGCCACCTTACAGGAAGGGATGGCTACACCTTC. Translation gives CASHLTGRDGYTF.

This clone was detected once. The chain carries TRBV10-2 and TRBJ1-1; D is ambiguous. V lost 6 bases and J lost 4, with 9 bases in between. Germline V lookup: CDR1 WSHSY, CDR2 SAAADI. This CDR3 region has 12 residues. CDR3 loop: CASRTEVTEAFF. The DNA for the CDR3 is TGCGCCAGCAGAACAGAGGTCACTGAAGCTTTCTTT.

This clone was seen once. The rearrangement links TRBV5-6 to TRBJ2-5; either TRBD1 or TRBD2 may fit D (5 bases each). Germline values: CDR1 SGHDT, CDR2 YYEEEE. The V end was cut by 2 bases, the J end by 7 bases, with 21 bases between. This CDR3 spans 16 amino acids. Written as DNA, the CDR3 is TGTGCCAGCAGCTTCGGACAAACACGGGGTCGGGGGACCCAGTACTTC. Translated: CASSFGQTRGRGTQYF.

The chain has TRBV12-3 or TRBV12-4 and TRBJ1-1; perhaps TRBD1 as D (6 bases). The CDR3 totals 13 residues. The V and J ends lost 6 bases and 6 bases respectively, with 14 bases between them. The CDR3 DNA sequence: TGTGCCAGCAGCCCACAGGGAATCGCTGAAGCTTTCTTT. Protein product: CASSPQGIAEAFF.

This clone occurred once. This chain links TRBV29-1 with TRBJ1-2; 12 bases align to TRBD1. The CDR3 is 16 amino acids. Germline V gene sequence: CDR1 SQVTM, CDR2 ANQGSEA. Trimming at V came to 4 bases and at J to 0 bases, leaving 6 bases not matched to a gene. Here the CDR3 reads CSVVPGQGAANYGYTF. CDR3 nucleotide sequence: TGCAGCGTTGTCCCGGGACAGGGGGCAGCTAACTATGGCTACACCTTC.

The chain links TRBV14 to TRBJ1-2; D is possibly TRBD1 (6 bases). The germline V gene has CDR1 SGHDN and CDR2 FVKESK. V lost 0 bases to trimming and J lost 8 bases, with 13 bases between them. CDR3 length: 14 residues. Here the CDR3 reads CASSQEQGLGGYTF. The CDR3 DNA sequence: TGTGCCAGCAGCCAAGAACAGGGTCTGGGGGGCTACACCTTC.

The chain links TRBV14 to TRBJ1-4; D is uncertain. The V and J ends lost 10 bases and 8 bases respectively, with 20 bases between them. In germline, CDR1 is SGHDN, CDR2 FVKESK. This CDR3 comprises 14 residues. In DNA, the CDR3 is TGTGCCACCGAGACCCCTTCACCGGTGGAAAAACTGTTTTTT. Protein product: CATETPSPVEKLFF.

The V gene is TRBV6-5, the J gene TRBJ2-1; 9 bases are a match to TRBD2. Germline V gene data show CDR1 as MNHEY and CDR2 as SVGAGI. The length of the CDR3 is 15 residues. V lost 7 bases, J lost 4 bases, and 8 bases stayed unmatched. The CDR3 DNA sequence: TGTGCCAGCAACTTGGCGGGGGGGCGGTACAATGAGCAGTTCTTC. It encodes CASNLAGGRYNEQFF.

As DNA, the CDR3 is TGCGCCAGCAGCTCTGGAGCCCGGGGAGGCTACACCTTC. It yields the protein CASSSGARGGYTF. The chain links TRBV5-1 to TRBJ1-2, with D uncertain. CDR1 is SGHRS and CDR2 is YFSETQ in the germline V gene. CDR3 length: 13 amino acids. Trimming shortened V by 3 bases and J by 8 bases, and 14 bases separated the two germline ends.